The 32 T cell receptor beta chains below all came from one sample that was sequenced in a study of blood T cell repertoires in COVID-19. The method was immunoSEQ multiplex PCR; TCRdb's version includes in-frame clones alone and lacks a portion of them. The data hold some 150,000 clones, with 80% to 90% observed a single time. The sequencing sample was made of peripheral blood. The receptor source for this set is a man in his 70s with acute or convalescent COVID-19.

This clone was picked up a small number of times. The J gene is TRBJ2-6, the V gene TRBV6-5; TRBD1 is a possible D gene (5 bases). The germline V gene encodes CDR1 MNHEY and CDR2 SVGAGI. V gave up 4 bases and J gave up 1 base, with 11 bases separating them. CDR3 length: 16 residues. The CDR3 spells CASSLGVWSGANVLTF. The CDR3 DNA reads TGTGCCAGCAGTTTAGGGGTCTGGTCTGGGGCCAACGTCCTGACTTTC.

The rearrangement links TRBV9 to TRBJ1-1, with 9 bases identical to TRBD1. CDR1 SGDLS and CDR2 YYNGEE come from the germline V gene. The CDR3 spans 15 residues. J lost 6 bases, V lost 3 bases, and 9 bases had no gene match. The CDR3 here is CASSAQTGGRAEAFF. The CDR3 nucleotides read TGTGCCAGCAGCGCGCAGACAGGGGGAAGGGCTGAAGCTTTCTTT.

This clone was recorded a few times. The V and J genes are TRBV4-3 and TRBJ1-4, with unresolved D. The CDR3 loop spans 13 amino acids. CDR1 is LGHNA, CDR2 YSLEER, per germline. V lost 0 bases and J lost 8, with 7 bases in between. The CDR3 spells CASSQEEGEKLFF. CDR3 in DNA: TGCGCCAGCAGCCAAGAGGAGGGCGAAAAACTGTTTTTT.

The DNA for the CDR3 is TGCGCCAGCAGCCAAGGAACCACAGGGGGTAACACTGAAGCTTTCTTT. Its protein is CASSQGTTGGNTEAFF. The gene calls are TRBV4-3 and TRBJ1-1, with 8 bases that match TRBD1. Germline assignment: CDR1 LGHNA and CDR2 YSLEER. The junction had 6 bases not matched to a gene; V was cut back by 1 base and J by 2 bases. The CDR3 runs to 16 residues.

The rearrangement uses TRBV27 and TRBJ2-4; 8 bases line up with TRBD1. The CDR3 contains 15 residues. Germline lookup yields CDR1 MNHEY and CDR2 SMNVEV (reference sequence). V was clipped by 5 bases and J by 2 bases; unmatched bases: 5. CDR3 DNA: TGTGCCAGCAGTCCGGACAGGGCATCCAAAAACATTCAGTACTTC. Its protein is CASSPDRASKNIQYF.

The rearrangement uses TRBV19 and TRBJ2-3; 7 nucleotides agree with TRBD1. J gave up 5 bases and V 4 bases, and 9 bases lay outside the gene matches. The germline gives CDR1 LNHDA, CDR2 SQIVND (reference sequence). The CDR3 totals 15 residues. DNA of the CDR3: TGTGCCAGTAGTACTAGACAGGGAATCATAGATACGCAGTATTTT. Amino acid sequence: CASSTRQGIIDTQYF.

The chain is built from TRBV2 and TRBJ1-5; 7 bases agree with TRBD1. The CDR3 contains 14 residues. V shed 3 bases and J 6 bases; nucleotides not matched to a gene: 5. Germline CDR1 and CDR2: SNHLY and FYNNEI. DNA for the CDR3: TGTGCCAGCAGTGATGTCAAGGGGGCTCAGCCCCAGCATTTT. Translated, it gives CASSDVKGAQPQHF.

V usage is TRBV11-2 and J usage is TRBJ1-1, with TRBD1 matching over 7 bases. The CDR3 runs to 12 residues. Unmatched junction bases numbered 7, after V lost 4 bases and J lost 11 bases. The V gene's germline CDR1 is SGHAT and CDR2 FQNNGV. The CDR3: CASSSGGSRAFF. CDR3 in DNA: TGTGCCAGCAGCTCAGGGGGGTCGAGGGCTTTCTTT.

The rearrangement joins TRBV10-3 to TRBJ2-7; tentatively, D is TRBD2 (6 bases). CDR1 ENHRY and CDR2 SYGVKD come from the germline V gene. The CDR3 consists of 14 residues. Trimming removed 2 bases from V and 9 bases from J, with 17 bases in between. Here the CDR3 reads CAISETVSGPGQYF. The CDR3 DNA follows: TGTGCCATCAGTGAGACTGTTAGCGGCCCGGGGCAGTACTTC.

The chain has TRBV28 and TRBJ2-7; D possibly corresponds to TRBD1 (6 bases). Trimming removed 2 bases from V and 0 bases from J, with 14 bases in between. This CDR3 region has 16 residues. The germline V gene encodes CDR1 MDHEN and CDR2 SYDVKM. The chain's CDR3 is CASSLPLQGYSYEQYF. CDR3 nucleotide sequence: TGTGCCAGCAGTTTACCCTTACAGGGTTACTCCTACGAGCAGTACTTC.

The genes are TRBV5-1 and TRBJ2-7; 11 bases agree with TRBD1. The length of the CDR3 is 16 residues. Germline V lookup: CDR1 SGHRS, CDR2 YFSETQ. Trimming at V came to 1 base and at J to 5 bases, leaving 8 bases not matched to a gene. CDR3 in DNA: TGCGCCAGCAGCTTGCAGGGGGACAGGGGGTTGGACGAGCAGTACTTC. This codes for CASSLQGDRGLDEQYF. The full variable domain, completed using reference TRBV5-1 and TRBJ2-7, is KAGVTQTPRYLIKTRGQQVTLSCSPISGHRSVSWYQQTPGQGLQFLFEYFSETQRNKGNFPGRFSGRQFSNSRSEMNVSTLELGDSALYLCASSLQGDRGLDEQYFGPGTRLTVT.

This clone was seen once. CDR3: CASSSTGQGVGGELFF. For the CDR3, the DNA is TGTGCCAGCAGCTCGACAGGACAGGGTGTAGGCGGGGAGCTGTTTTTT. The genes are TRBV5-4 and TRBJ2-2; 8 nucleotides match TRBD1. CDR3 length equals 16 residues. Looked up from germline, CDR1 is SGHNT and CDR2 is YYREEE (reference sequence). V lost 3 bases to trimming and J lost 7 bases; unmatched junction nucleotides: 11.

This chain uses TRBV12-3 or TRBV12-4 with TRBJ2-6, with D maybe TRBD1 (5 bases). The CDR3 consists of 13 residues. The ends were cut back, 6 bases at V and 4 bases at J, with 7 bases in the middle. CDR3 DNA sequence: TGTGCCAGCAGGGGGCCCGGGGCCAACGTCCTGACTTTC. Its translation: CASRGPGANVLTF.

In this sample, this clone turned up a few times. The chain employs TRBV5-6 and TRBJ1-1; TRBD1 might be the D (6 bases). The germline CDR1 and CDR2 sequences are SGHDT and YYEEEE. This CDR3 comprises 15 residues. V was clipped by 2 bases and J by 0 bases, with 11 bases between them. The CDR3 protein is CASSLWGRMNTEAFF. DNA for the CDR3: TGTGCCAGCAGCTTATGGGGGCGAATGAACACTGAAGCTTTCTTT.

The gene calls are TRBV2 and TRBJ2-5, with TRBD1 identical over 10 bases. With 5 bases clipped from V and 5 bases from J, the junction kept 11 bases outside the gene matches. The CDR3 is made up of 16 amino acids. CDR1 is SNHLY and CDR2 is FYNNEI in the germline V gene. The DNA for the CDR3 is TGTGCCAGCAGTTTCACAGACAGGGGGCCTTGGGAGACCCAGTACTTC. This encodes CASSFTDRGPWETQYF.

This clone was counted a single time. The chain uses TRBV28 and TRBJ2-7, with TRBD2 matching over 7 bases. The CDR3 covers 14 residues. Germline V gene lookup returns CDR1 MDHEN and CDR2 SYDVKM. The junction had 8 bases not matched to a gene; V was cut back by 3 bases and J by 6 bases. This CDR3 is CASSFSRLAREQYF. In DNA, the CDR3 is TGTGCCAGCAGTTTCTCCCGACTAGCTCGCGAGCAGTACTTC.

The rearrangement joins TRBV6-5 to TRBJ1-1, with D possibly TRBD1 on 6 matching bases. This CDR3 contains 16 residues. V was clipped by 2 bases and J by 0 bases, with 13 bases between them. CDR1 and CDR2 (germline): MNHEY, SVGAGI. Here the CDR3 DNA reads TGTGCCAGCAGTTACGATGGGGGCAGAATGAACACTGAAGCTTTCTTT. Translating gives CASSYDGGRMNTEAFF.

J is TRBJ2-3 and V is TRBV20-1, with a possible D match to TRBD2 (5 bases). The length of the CDR3 is 16 residues. The germline CDR1 and CDR2 sequences are DFQATT and SNEGSKA (reference sequence). The V end was cut by 3 bases, the J end by 2 bases, with 18 bases between. CDR3 sequence (DNA): TGCAGTGCTAGTAAAGGCAGAGGGCTGTTCACAGATACGCAGTATTTT. It yields the protein CSASKGRGLFTDTQYF.

Here the CDR3 reads CASNNRGSTEAFF. The CDR3 DNA reads as TGTGCCAGCAACAACAGGGGGAGCACTGAAGCTTTCTTT. The chain employs TRBV28 and TRBJ1-1, with 8 nucleotides matching TRBD1. V lost 7 bases, J lost 4 bases, and 5 bases stayed unmatched. The CDR3 is 13 residues long. Germline assignment: CDR1 MDHEN and CDR2 SYDVKM.

This clone has a handful of counts. The chain has TRBV11-2 and TRBJ2-2, with D uncertain. The CDR3 extends over 13 amino acids. Trimming left V 2 bases short and J 3 bases short, with 4 bases between. Germline V lookup: CDR1 SGHAT, CDR2 FQNNGV. CDR3 nucleotides: TGTGCCAGCAGCTTACGAGACACCGGGGAGCTGTTTTTT. The encoded protein is CASSLRDTGELFF.

V and J are TRBV11-2 and TRBJ2-1; 10 nucleotides match TRBD2. The junction had 6 bases not matched to a gene; V was cut back by 5 bases and J by 5 bases. The CDR3 covers 15 residues. Germline CDR1 and CDR2: SGHAT and FQNNGV. The DNA of the CDR3 is TGTGCCAGCAGCCCTGGACTAGCGGTAAACAATGAGCAGTTCTTC. Amino acid sequence: CASSPGLAVNNEQFF.

The J gene is TRBJ2-3, the V gene TRBV5-4; D ambiguous. The CDR3 consists of 14 residues. Trimming shortened V by 2 bases and J by 0 bases, and 7 bases separated the two germline ends. Germline V gives CDR1 SGHNT, CDR2 YYREEE (reference sequence). CDR3 nucleotide sequence: TGTGCCAGCAGCTTCGGGTCTAGCACAGATACGCAGTATTTT. It yields the protein CASSFGSSTDTQYF.

This chain uses TRBV5-8 with TRBJ2-5; D call uncertain. CDR1 is SGHTS and CDR2 is YDEGEE in the germline V gene. The CDR3 spans 14 residues. V gave up 4 bases and J gave up 4 bases, with 14 bases separating them. CDR3 in amino acids: CASSLGSRTETQYF. As DNA, the CDR3 is TGTGCCAGCAGCCTCGGGTCCAGAACAGAGACCCAGTACTTC.

This clone was seen more than once but under ten times. The V gene is TRBV29-1, the J gene TRBJ1-2; 11 positions agree with TRBD1. The CDR3 runs to 14 residues. V shed 4 bases, J shed 7 bases, and the junction held 8 bases outside the gene matches. Germline V gives CDR1 SQVTM, CDR2 ANQGSEA. CDR3 nucleotide sequence: TGCAGCGTTGGAGAGGGACAGGGGGTAACTGGCTACACCTTC. Translated, it gives CSVGEGQGVTGYTF.

V usage is TRBV2 and J usage is TRBJ1-1; no reliable D call. The germline gives CDR1 SNHLY, CDR2 FYNNEI. The CDR3 runs 15 residues. Trimming removed 0 bases at V and 1 base at J, with 9 bases between. This CDR3 is CASSEAGRSNTEAFF. CDR3 coding DNA: TGTGCCAGCAGTGAAGCAGGCAGGTCGAACACTGAAGCTTTCTTT.

This chain links TRBV6-1 with TRBJ2-1; the match to TRBD2 covers 9 bases. The J segment lost 15 bases and the V segment lost 2 bases, leaving 8 bases of the junction unmatched. Germline-derived CDR1 and CDR2 are MNHNS and SASEGT. The CDR3 covers 13 residues. The CDR3 spells CASSEPAGGPLFF. The CDR3 bases are TGTGCCAGCAGTGAACCTGCGGGAGGGCCTCTGTTCTTC.

The chain uses TRBV24-1 and TRBJ2-1, with 10 bases that match TRBD1. Trimming took 3 bases from V and 7 from J; bases not matched to a gene: 5. The germline CDR1 and CDR2 sequences are KGHDR and SFDVKD. The CDR3 runs to 15 residues. The CDR3 spells CATSDPGGQGNEQFF. The CDR3 nucleotides read TGTGCCACCAGTGATCCTGGGGGACAGGGGAATGAGCAGTTCTTC.

The chain's CDR3 is CASSQDPTGGNTIYF. CDR3 nucleotides: TGCGCCAGCAGCCAAGATCCGACAGGGGGAAACACCATATATTTT. This chain links TRBV4-3 with TRBJ1-3, with 7 bases lining up with TRBD1. V dropped 0 bases and J dropped 4; count of bases not matched to a gene: 3. This CDR3 is 15 amino acids long. The germline V gene encodes CDR1 LGHNA and CDR2 YSLEER.

To note about this clone: At the DNA level, this CDR3 is encoded by other sequences in the same sample as well. The chain combines TRBV5-1 with TRBJ2-7; D is undetermined. The CDR3 length is 11 residues. V lost 3 bases and J lost 2, with 3 bases in between. Germline V gene lookup returns CDR1 SGHRS and CDR2 YFSETQ. The CDR3 here is CASSSAYEQYF. The CDR3 DNA reads TGCGCCAGCAGCTCGGCCTACGAGCAGTACTTC. The whole variable domain, remainder taken from reference TRBV5-1 and TRBJ2-7, is KAGVTQTPRYLIKTRGQQVTLSCSPISGHRSVSWYQQTPGQGLQFLFEYFSETQRNKGNFPGRFSGRQFSNSRSEMNVSTLELGDSALYLCASSSAYEQYFGPGTRLTVT.

The V and J genes are TRBV4-1 and TRBJ2-5; 10 bases align to TRBD2. V lost 1 base and J lost 3; bases outside the gene matches: 5. The germline V gene encodes CDR1 MGHRA and CDR2 YSYEKL. The length of the CDR3 is 16 residues. The CDR3 DNA follows: TGCGCCAGCAGCCAAGTCGGGAGCGGGAGGGAAGAGACCCAGTACTTC. This sequence encodes CASSQVGSGREETQYF.

The chain joins TRBV28 to TRBJ1-1; D is undetermined. Trimming removed 7 bases from V and 5 bases from J, with 17 bases in between. This CDR3 is 14 amino acids long. Germline loops: CDR1 MDHEN, CDR2 SYDVKM. CDR3 coding DNA: TGTGCCAGCATCTTGGGCGCGCGCTGGACTGAAGCTTTCTTT. Translating it yields CASILGARWTEAFF.

This sequence joins TRBV7-2 and TRBJ1-2; D is possibly TRBD1 (6 bases). Trimming pared 2 bases from V and 1 base from J, leaving 11 bases between. The CDR3 contains 15 residues. The germline V gene has CDR1 SGHTA and CDR2 FQGNSA. The CDR3 DNA reads TGTGCCAGCAGCTTACCGACAGGAGGTAACTATGGCTACACCTTC. It yields the protein CASSLPTGGNYGYTF.